These 5 T cell receptor beta chains were sequenced from one sample in a study of blood T cell repertoires in COVID-19. Data came from immunoSEQ multiplex PCR; TCRdb stores just in-frame clones and leaves some out. The table lists around 250,000 clones, 86% of them singletons. Sequencing was carried out using PBMCs or T cells enriched from blood (not recorded which). These receptors came from a man younger than 35 who had recovered from COVID-19.

The genes are TRBV11-1 and TRBJ2-1; TRBD1 matches at 7 bases. This CDR3 has 16 amino acids. Per the germline V gene, CDR1 is SGHAT and CDR2 is FQDESV (reference sequence). The J segment lost 0 bases and the V segment lost 6 bases, leaving 8 bases of the junction unmatched. CDR3 sequence (DNA): TGTGCCAGCAGATCAACAGGGGACAGCTCCTACAATGAGCAGTTCTTC. It codes for CASRSTGDSSYNEQFF.

The V call is TRBV6-2 or TRBV6-3, the J call TRBJ2-1; perhaps TRBD1 as D (6 bases). This CDR3 spans 16 amino acids. V was pared by 4 bases and J by 4 bases, with 17 bases between. CDR1 and CDR2 from the germline V gene are MNHEY and SVGEGT. In DNA, the CDR3 is TGTGCCAGCAGTTTCAACCCGGGACACGGATACAATGAGCAGTTCTTC. Translating gives CASSFNPGHGYNEQFF.

CDR3 in amino acids: CASSQGGGTGSGELFF. The CDR3 DNA sequence: TGTGCCAGCAGCCAAGGCGGCGGGACGGGATCCGGGGAGCTGTTTTTT. The rearrangement links TRBV3-1 (or the pseudogene TRBV3-2) to TRBJ2-2; perhaps TRBD2 as D (6 bases). Trimming cost V 1 base and J 6 bases, with 15 bases left between them. This CDR3 contains 16 residues. Germline CDR1 reads LGHDT; CDR2 reads YNNKEL (reference sequence).

The chain links TRBV19 to TRBJ2-6, with TRBD2 matching over 7 bases. V lost 2 bases to trimming and J lost 0 bases; unmatched junction nucleotides: 4. The V gene's germline CDR1 is LNHDA and CDR2 SQIVND (reference sequence). CDR3 size: 17 residues. The CDR3 region has the DNA TGTGCCAGTAGTATACGGGGGGATCGCTCTGGGGCCAACGTCCTGACTTTC. Translation: CASSIRGDRSGANVLTF.

This chain links TRBV2 with TRBJ1-1, with D possibly being TRBD1 (5 bases). V lost 7 bases, J lost 12 bases, and 15 bases lay in between. From germline, CDR1 is SNHLY and CDR2 FYNNEI. The CDR3 sequence is 11 residues long. Written as DNA, the CDR3 is TGTGCCAGCAAGGGGTCAGTTTGGCCTTTCTTT. Translating it yields CASKGSVWPFF.